The rows below give T cell receptor beta chains drawn from one sample of a study of OX40 agonist ivuxolimab in advanced cancers. Assay used: immunoSEQ multiplex PCR; TCRdb lists only in-frame clones, some missing. Among roughly 18,000 clones listed, roughly four fifths were seen once. Sequencing was performed on CD4+ or CD8+ T cells sorted from blood, taken in a trial of the OX40 agonist ivuxolimab. The receptors were gathered from an adult with an advanced solid tumor such as melanoma, head and neck, liver or kidney cancer. CDR3s include the opening cysteine and the closing phenylalanine or tryptophan. D genes are given only for firm matches. Part of the rows lack a size; the others show once, few, many or a class for expanded clones.

v_gene	d_gene	j_gene	abundance	CDR3nt	CDR3aa
TRBV7-2	TRBD2	TRBJ2-1	-	TGTGCCAGCAGCATGACTAGCTCCGGAGGGTATGAGCAGTTCTTC	CASSMTSSGGYEQFF
TRBV4-1	-	TRBJ2-7	-	TGCGCCAGCAGCCAAGGGCAGGGGAAAGGCGAGCAGTACTTC	CASSQGQGKGEQYF
TRBV6-6	-	TRBJ2-1	-	TGTGCCAGCAGTAGGGCGGGACTCGAGCAGTTCTTC	CASSRAGLEQFF
TRBV2	-	TRBJ1-5	-	TGTGCCAGCAAGGGGTATAGCAATCAGCCCCAGCATTTT	CASKGYSNQPQHF
TRBV27	-	TRBJ2-2	-	TGTGCCAGCAGTTTCAACACCGGGGAGCTGTTTTTT	CASSFNTGELFF
TRBV7-6	TRBD1	TRBJ1-2	few	TGTGCCAGCAGCTTAGGGACAGGGGGCATGTATGGCTACACCTTC	CASSLGTGGMYGYTF
TRBV25-1	-	TRBJ1-2	once	TGTGCCAGCAGTGACACATACTATGGCTACACCTTC	CASSDTYYGYTF
TRBV27	-	TRBJ2-2	-	TGTGCCAGCAGTTTATCTCGGGGTCCTAACACCGGGGAGCTGTTTTTT	CASSLSRGPNTGELFF
TRBV7-2	-	TRBJ1-2	-	TGTGCCAGCACCACCCGGGAGGGGACCGGCGGCTACACCTTC	CASTTREGTGGYTF
TRBV5-5	-	TRBJ2-5	-	TGTGCCAGCAGCTTGGCCGTACAAGAGACCCAGTACTTC	CASSLAVQETQYF
TRBV11-3	-	TRBJ2-3	once	TGTGCCAGCAGTTCACAGGCCGATACGCAGTATTTT	CASSSQADTQYF
TRBV18	TRBD1	TRBJ2-1	-	TGTGCCAGCTCACCAGACAGGGATAGTATCTGGTTCTTC	CASSPDRDSIWFF
TRBV20-1	-	TRBJ1-2	-	TGCAGTGCCCTCCTGAACTATGGCTACACCTTC	CSALLNYGYTF
TRBV28	-	TRBJ1-4	-	TGTGCCAGCAGTTCTCTCGGATCCCTAAATGAAAAACTGTTTTTT	CASSSLGSLNEKLFF
TRBV5-1	-	TRBJ2-7	-	TGCGCCAGCAGCCCCTCGAGTCGCGAGGAGCAGTACTTC	CASSPSSREEQYF
TRBV6-1	-	TRBJ2-3	-	TGTGCCAGCAGTGACCAGGACAGCACAGATACGCAGTATTTT	CASSDQDSTDTQYF
TRBV6-5	-	TRBJ2-6	-	TGTGCCAGCAGTTATGCCGGGACCTCTGGGGCCAACGTCCTGACTTTC	CASSYAGTSGANVLTF
TRBV27	TRBD1	TRBJ1-2	-	TGTGCCAGCGGCGAGGACAGGGGGCAGTTGAATGGCTACACCTTC	CASGEDRGQLNGYTF
TRBV11-2	-	TRBJ1-1	-	TGTGCCAGCAAAGGGGTAATAGCCACCACGAACACTGAAGCTTTCTTT	CASKGVIATTNTEAFF
TRBV28	-	TRBJ2-5	-	TGTGCCAGCAGTCGGGAACGGGGGCCGGAGACCCAGTACTTC	CASSRERGPETQYF
TRBV6-1	TRBD2	TRBJ2-7	once	TGTGCCAGCAGTAAGACTAGCGGCTCCTACGAGCAGTACTTC	CASSKTSGSYEQYF
TRBV20-1	-	TRBJ2-3	-	TGCAGTGCTACCAGGGCAGATACGCAGTATTTT	CSATRADTQYF
TRBV6-1	TRBD2	TRBJ2-4	-	TGTGCCAGCAGTGACGCACTAGCGGGAGCTACCAAAAACATTCAGTACTTC	CASSDALAGATKNIQYF
TRBV29-1	-	TRBJ1-2	-	TGCAGCGTTGAAGCTCCCCGGGGCGTATCATCTAACTATGGCTACACCTTC	CSVEAPRGVSSNYGYTF